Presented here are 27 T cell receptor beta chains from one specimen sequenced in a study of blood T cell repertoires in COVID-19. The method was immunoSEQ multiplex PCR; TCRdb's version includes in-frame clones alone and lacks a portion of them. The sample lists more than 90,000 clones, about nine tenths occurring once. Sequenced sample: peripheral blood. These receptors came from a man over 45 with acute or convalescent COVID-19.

In DNA form, the CDR3 reads TGTGCCAGTAGTATAATACAGGGGGCGGGCGGGGAGCTGTTTTTT. Encoded protein: CASSIIQGAGGELFF. The genes are TRBV19 and TRBJ2-2, with TRBD1 matching 9 bases. Unmatched junction bases numbered 5, after V lost 2 bases and J lost 7 bases. Per the germline V gene, CDR1 is LNHDA and CDR2 is SQIVND (reference sequence). The CDR3 loop spans 15 amino acids.

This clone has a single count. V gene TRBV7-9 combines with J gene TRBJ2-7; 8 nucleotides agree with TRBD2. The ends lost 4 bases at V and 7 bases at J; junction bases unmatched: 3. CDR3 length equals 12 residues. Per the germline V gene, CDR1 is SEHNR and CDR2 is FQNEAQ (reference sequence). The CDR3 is CASSSLAEEQYF. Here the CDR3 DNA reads TGTGCCAGCAGCTCACTAGCGGAAGAGCAGTACTTC.

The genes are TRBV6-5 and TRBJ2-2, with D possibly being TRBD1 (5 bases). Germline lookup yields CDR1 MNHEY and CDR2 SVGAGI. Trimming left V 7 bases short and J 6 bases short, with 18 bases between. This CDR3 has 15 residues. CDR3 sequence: CASTQAQGKAGELFF. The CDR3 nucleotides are TGTGCCAGCACCCAGGCCCAGGGCAAGGCCGGGGAGCTGTTTTTT.

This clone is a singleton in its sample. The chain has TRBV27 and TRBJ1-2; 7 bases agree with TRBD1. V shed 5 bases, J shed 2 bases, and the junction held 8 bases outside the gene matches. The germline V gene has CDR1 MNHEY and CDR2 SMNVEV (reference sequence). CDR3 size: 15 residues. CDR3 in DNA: TGTGCCAGCAGTCCCTGGGGACAGACCAACTATGGCTACACCTTC. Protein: CASSPWGQTNYGYTF.

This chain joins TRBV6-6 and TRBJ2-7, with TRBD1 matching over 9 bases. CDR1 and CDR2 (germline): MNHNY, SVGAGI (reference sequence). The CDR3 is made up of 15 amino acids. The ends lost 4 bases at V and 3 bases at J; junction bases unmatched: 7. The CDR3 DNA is TGTGCCAGCAGTTCAACAGGGGGCGGGAACTACGAGCAGTACTTC. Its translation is CASSSTGGGNYEQYF.

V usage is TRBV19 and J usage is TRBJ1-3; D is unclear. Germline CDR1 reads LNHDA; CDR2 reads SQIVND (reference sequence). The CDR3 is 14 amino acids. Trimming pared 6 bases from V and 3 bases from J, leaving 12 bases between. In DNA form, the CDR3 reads TGTGCCAGTAGGCGCGCCCGTGGTGGAAACACCATATATTTT. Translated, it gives CASRRARGGNTIYF.

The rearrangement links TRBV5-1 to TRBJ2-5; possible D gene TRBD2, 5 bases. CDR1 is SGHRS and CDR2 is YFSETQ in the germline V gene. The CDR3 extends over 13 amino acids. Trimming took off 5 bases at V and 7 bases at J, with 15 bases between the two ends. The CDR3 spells CASSPVPAGTQYF. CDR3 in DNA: TGCGCCAGCAGTCCGGTCCCCGCGGGGACCCAGTACTTC. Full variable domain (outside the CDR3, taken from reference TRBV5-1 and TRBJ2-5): KAGVTQTPRYLIKTRGQQVTLSCSPISGHRSVSWYQQTPGQGLQFLFEYFSETQRNKGNFPGRFSGRQFSNSRSEMNVSTLELGDSALYLCASSPVPAGTQYFGPGTRLLVL.

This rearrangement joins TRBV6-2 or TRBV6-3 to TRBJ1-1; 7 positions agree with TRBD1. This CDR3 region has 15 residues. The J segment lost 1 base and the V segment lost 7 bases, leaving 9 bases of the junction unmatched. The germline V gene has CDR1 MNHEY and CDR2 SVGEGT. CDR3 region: CASTPTGESNTEAFF. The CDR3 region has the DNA TGTGCCAGCACCCCCACAGGGGAATCGAACACTGAAGCTTTCTTT.

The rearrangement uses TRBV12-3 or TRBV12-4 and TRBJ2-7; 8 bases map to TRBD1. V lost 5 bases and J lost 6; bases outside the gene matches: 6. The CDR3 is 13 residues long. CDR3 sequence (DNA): TGTGCCAGCAGTGTCCAACAGGGGGGCGAGCAGTACTTC. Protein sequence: CASSVQQGGEQYF.

This CDR3 is CAVPGQFQETQYF. CDR3 in DNA: TGTGCCGTACCAGGACAGTTCCAAGAGACCCAGTACTTC. This chain joins TRBV6-4 and TRBJ2-5; tentatively, D is TRBD1 (6 bases). The CDR3 length is 13 residues. The germline gives CDR1 MRHNA, CDR2 SNTAGT. V lost 11 bases and J lost 1, with 14 bases in between.

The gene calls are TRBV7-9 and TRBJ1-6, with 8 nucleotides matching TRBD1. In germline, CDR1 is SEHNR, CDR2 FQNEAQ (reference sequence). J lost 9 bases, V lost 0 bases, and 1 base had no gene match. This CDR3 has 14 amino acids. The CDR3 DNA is TGTGCCAGCAGCTTAGCACAGGGGGTTTCACCCCTCCACTTT. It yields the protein CASSLAQGVSPLHF.

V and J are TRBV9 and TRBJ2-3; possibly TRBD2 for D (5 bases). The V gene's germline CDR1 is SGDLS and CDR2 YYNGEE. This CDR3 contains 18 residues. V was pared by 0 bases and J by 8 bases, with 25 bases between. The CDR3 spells CASSVVPRSSAELGTQYF. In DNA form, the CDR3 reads TGTGCCAGCAGCGTAGTCCCTAGGTCGTCGGCAGAACTAGGTACGCAGTATTTT.

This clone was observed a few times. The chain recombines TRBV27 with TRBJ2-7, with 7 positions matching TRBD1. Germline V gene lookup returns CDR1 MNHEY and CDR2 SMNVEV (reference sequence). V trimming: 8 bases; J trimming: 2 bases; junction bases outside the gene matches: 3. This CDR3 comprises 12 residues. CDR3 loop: CASDREPYEQYF. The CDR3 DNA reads TGTGCCAGCGACAGGGAACCCTACGAGCAGTACTTC.

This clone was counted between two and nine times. CDR3 DNA sequence: TGTGCCAGCAGCCGACAGGTCCAGAACACCGGGGAGCTGTTTTTT. Protein product: CASSRQVQNTGELFF. The rearrangement links TRBV4-2 to TRBJ2-2, with D tentatively TRBD1 (6 bases). The germline gives CDR1 LGHNA, CDR2 YNFKEQ. V shed 4 bases and J shed 1 base, with 10 bases lying between them. The CDR3 extends over 15 amino acids.

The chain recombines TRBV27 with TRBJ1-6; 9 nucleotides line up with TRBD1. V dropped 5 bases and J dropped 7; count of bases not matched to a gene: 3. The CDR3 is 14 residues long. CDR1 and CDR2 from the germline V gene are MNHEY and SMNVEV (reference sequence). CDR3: CASSQGQGNSPLHF. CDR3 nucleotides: TGTGCCAGCAGTCAAGGACAGGGGAATTCACCCCTCCACTTT.

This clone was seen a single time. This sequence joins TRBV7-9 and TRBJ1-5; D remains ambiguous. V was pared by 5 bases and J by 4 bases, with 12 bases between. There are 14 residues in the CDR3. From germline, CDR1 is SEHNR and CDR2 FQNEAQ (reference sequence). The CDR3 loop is CASSPVAGNQPQHF. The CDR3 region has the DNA TGTGCCAGCAGCCCTGTCGCAGGAAATCAGCCCCAGCATTTT. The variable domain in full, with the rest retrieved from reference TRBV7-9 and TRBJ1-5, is DTGVSQNPRHKITKRGQNVTFRCDPISEHNRLYWYRQTLGQGPEFLTYFQNEAQLEKSRLLSDRFSAERPKGSFSTLEIQRTEQGDSAMYLCASSPVAGNQPQHFGDGTRLSIL.

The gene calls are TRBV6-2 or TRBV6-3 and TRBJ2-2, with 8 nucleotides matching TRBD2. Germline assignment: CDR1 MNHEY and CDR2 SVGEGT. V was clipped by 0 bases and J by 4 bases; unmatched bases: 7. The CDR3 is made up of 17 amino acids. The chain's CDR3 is CASSYSVLAGPTGELFF. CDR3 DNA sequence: TGTGCCAGCAGTTACTCGGTCCTAGCGGGCCCCACCGGGGAGCTGTTTTTT.

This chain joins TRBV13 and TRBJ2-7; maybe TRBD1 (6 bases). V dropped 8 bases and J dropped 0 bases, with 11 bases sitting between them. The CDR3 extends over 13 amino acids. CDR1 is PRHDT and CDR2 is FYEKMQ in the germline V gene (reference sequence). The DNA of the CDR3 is TGTGCCAGCCGAAACAGGGTCTCCTACGAGCAGTACTTC. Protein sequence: CASRNRVSYEQYF.

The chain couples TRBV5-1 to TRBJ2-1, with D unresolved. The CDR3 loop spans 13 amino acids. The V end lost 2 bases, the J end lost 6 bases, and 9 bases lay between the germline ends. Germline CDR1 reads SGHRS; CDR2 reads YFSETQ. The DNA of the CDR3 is TGCGCCAGCAGCTTACTAAGTACCAATGAGCAGTTCTTC. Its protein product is CASSLLSTNEQFF. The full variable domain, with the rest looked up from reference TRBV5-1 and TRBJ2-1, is KAGVTQTPRYLIKTRGQQVTLSCSPISGHRSVSWYQQTPGQGLQFLFEYFSETQRNKGNFPGRFSGRQFSNSRSEMNVSTLELGDSALYLCASSLLSTNEQFFGPGTRLTVL.

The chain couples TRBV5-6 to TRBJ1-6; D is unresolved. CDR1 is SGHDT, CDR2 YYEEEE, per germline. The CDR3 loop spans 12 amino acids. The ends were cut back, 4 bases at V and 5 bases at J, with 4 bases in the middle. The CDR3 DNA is TGTGCCAGCAGCACACATAATTCACCCCTCCACTTT. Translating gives CASSTHNSPLHF. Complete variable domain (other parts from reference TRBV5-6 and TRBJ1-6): DAGVTQSPTHLIKTRGQQVTLRCSPKSGHDTVSWYQQALGQGPQFIFQYYEEEERQRGNFPDRFSGHQFPNYSSELNVNALLLGDSALYLCASSTHNSPLHFGNGTRLTVT.

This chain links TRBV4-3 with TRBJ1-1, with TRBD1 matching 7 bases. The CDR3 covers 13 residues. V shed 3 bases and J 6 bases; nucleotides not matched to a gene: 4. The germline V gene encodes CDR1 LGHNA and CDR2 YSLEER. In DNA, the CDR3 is TGCGCCAGCAGCCAGGATGACAGGGCTGAAGCTTTCTTT. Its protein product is CASSQDDRAEAFF.

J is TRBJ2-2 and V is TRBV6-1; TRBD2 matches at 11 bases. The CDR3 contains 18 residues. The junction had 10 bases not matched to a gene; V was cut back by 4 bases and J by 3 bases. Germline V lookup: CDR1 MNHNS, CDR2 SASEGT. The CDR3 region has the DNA TGTGCCAGCAGTGGACTAGCGGGGATCGGCTGGGACACCGGGGAGCTGTTTTTT. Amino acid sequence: CASSGLAGIGWDTGELFF.

CDR3 coding DNA: TGTGCCTGGAGTGTCTGCTACGAGCAGTACTTC. This codes for CAWSVCYEQYF. The rearrangement links TRBV30 to TRBJ2-7; D not resolved. Germline assignment: CDR1 GTSNPN and CDR2 SVGIG (reference sequence). Trimming removed 0 bases at V and 3 bases at J, with 3 bases between. The CDR3 is made up of 11 amino acids.

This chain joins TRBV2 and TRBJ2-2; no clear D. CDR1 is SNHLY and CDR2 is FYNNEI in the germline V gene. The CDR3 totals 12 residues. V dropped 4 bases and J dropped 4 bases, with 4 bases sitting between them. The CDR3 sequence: CASSVFTGELFF. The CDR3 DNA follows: TGTGCCAGCAGTGTATTCACCGGGGAGCTGTTTTTT.

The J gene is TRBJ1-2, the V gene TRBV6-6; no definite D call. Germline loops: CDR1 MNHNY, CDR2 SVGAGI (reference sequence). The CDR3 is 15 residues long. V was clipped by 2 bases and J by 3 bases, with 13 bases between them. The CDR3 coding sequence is TGTGCCAGCAGTTACCAGGCGGGATTGGACTATGGCTACACCTTC. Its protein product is CASSYQAGLDYGYTF.

CDR3 loop: CASSSDLNSPLHF. The CDR3, as DNA: TGTGCCAGCAGCTCAGACTTGAATTCACCCCTCCACTTT. The chain is built from TRBV7-3 and TRBJ1-6; no clear D gene. CDR3 length: 13 amino acids. The ends were cut back, 4 bases at V and 7 bases at J, with 8 bases in the middle. The germline V gene has CDR1 SGHTA and CDR2 FQGTGA.

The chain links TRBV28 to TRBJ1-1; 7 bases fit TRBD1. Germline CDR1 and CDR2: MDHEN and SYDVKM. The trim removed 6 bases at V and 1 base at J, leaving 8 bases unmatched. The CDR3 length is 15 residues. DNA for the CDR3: TGTGCCAGCAGGACGCCGACAGGGCCGAACACTGAAGCTTTCTTT. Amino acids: CASRTPTGPNTEAFF.